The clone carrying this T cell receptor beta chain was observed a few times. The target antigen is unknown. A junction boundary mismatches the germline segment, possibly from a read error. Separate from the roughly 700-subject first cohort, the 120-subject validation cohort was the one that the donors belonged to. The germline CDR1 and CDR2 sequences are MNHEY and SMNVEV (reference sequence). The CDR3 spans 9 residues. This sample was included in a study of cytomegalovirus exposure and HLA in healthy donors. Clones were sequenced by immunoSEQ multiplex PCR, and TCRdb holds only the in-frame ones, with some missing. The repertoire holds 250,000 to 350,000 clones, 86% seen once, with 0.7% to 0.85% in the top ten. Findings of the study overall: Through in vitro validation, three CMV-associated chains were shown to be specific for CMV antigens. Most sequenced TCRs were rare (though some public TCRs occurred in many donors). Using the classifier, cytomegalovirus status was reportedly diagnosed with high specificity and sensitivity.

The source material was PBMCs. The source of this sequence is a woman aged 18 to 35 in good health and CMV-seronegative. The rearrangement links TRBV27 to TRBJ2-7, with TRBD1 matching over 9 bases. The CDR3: CASRTGGLF. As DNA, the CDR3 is TGTGCCAGCAGGACAGGGGGTCTCTTC.